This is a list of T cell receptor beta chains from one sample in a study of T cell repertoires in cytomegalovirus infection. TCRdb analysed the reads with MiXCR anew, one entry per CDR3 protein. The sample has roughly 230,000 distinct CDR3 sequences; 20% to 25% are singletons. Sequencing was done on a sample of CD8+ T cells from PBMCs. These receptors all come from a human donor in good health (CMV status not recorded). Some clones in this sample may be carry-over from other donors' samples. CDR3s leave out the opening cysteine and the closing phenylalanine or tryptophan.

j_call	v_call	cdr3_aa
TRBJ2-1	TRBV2	ASSEGSFSYNEQF
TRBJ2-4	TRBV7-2	ASSLAGMAKNIQY
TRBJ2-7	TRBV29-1	SFVGRTYEQY
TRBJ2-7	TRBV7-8	ASSLEQGNYEQY
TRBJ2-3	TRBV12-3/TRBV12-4	ASSLTGGPDTQY
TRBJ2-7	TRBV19	ASSIDEGYEQY
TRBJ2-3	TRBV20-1	SAPDSFTDTQY
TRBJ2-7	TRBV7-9	ASSSTGQGNEQY
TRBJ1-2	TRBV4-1	ASSQEAGPGYT
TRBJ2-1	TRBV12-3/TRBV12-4	ASRPTLGPRGDEQF
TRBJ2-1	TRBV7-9	ASSFSLSGGSYNEQF
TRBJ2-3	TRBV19	ASSIWTDNTDTQY
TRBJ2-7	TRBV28	ASSDRGPGQY
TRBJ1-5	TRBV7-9	ASSRGGQSQH
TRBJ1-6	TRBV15	ATSRSTGANSPLH
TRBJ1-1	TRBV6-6	ASSWGTGAVNTEAF
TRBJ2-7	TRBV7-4	ASSLGGRREQY
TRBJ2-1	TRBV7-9	ASSLLAHEQF
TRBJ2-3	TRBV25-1	ASSEAGRSTDTQY
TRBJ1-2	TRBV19	ASSIIGRMDPNYGYT
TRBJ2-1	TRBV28	ASRPLEVDNEQF
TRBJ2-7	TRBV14	ASSSELAYEQY
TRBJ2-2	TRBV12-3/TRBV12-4	ASSPHMNTGELF
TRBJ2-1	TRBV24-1	ATSDLNPTSGEINEQF
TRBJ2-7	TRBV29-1	SVEDGDKDGPEQY
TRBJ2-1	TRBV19	ASSFGLNEQF
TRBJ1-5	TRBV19	ASTLQGASNQPQH
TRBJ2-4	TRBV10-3	AISESGGPTKNIQY
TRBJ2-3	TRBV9	ASSGQTGMVTDTQY
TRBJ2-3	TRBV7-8	ASSLALVATDTQY
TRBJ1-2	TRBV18	ASSPPGQGYT
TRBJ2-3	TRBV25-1	ASSIGAPDMQY
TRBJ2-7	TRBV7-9	ATTGQYSYEQY
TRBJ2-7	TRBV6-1	ASSLHPQGAYEQY
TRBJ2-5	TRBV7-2	ASSYWGARQETQY
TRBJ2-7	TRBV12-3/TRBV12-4	ASSHRERSYEQY
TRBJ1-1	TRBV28	ASSITPGDTEAF
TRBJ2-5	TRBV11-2	ASSLGTVMGETQY
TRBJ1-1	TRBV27	ASRQTGFTEAF
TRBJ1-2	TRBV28	ASSLGLSDSGGYGYT
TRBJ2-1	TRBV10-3	AISEPEGDASSYNEQF
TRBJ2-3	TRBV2	ASVEADTQY
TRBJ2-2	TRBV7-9	ASSLAQDSLGDTGELF
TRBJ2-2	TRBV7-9	ASSRWADNTGELF
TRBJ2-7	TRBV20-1	SASSSLGTEQY
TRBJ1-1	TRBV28	ASSFGQGWTEAF
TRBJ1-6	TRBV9	ASSDWTDFNSPLH
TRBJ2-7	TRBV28	ASSRTGVLYEQY
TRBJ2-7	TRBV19	ASSIQGRVDEQY
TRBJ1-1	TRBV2	ASSEGETEAF
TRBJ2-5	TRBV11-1	ANEGLAGEETQY
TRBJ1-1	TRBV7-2	ASSPKQQLNTEAF
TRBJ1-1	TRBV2	ASSVGQGPVIAF
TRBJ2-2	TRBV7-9	ASSRGSATGELF
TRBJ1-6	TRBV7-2	ASSLTYRGSYNSPLH